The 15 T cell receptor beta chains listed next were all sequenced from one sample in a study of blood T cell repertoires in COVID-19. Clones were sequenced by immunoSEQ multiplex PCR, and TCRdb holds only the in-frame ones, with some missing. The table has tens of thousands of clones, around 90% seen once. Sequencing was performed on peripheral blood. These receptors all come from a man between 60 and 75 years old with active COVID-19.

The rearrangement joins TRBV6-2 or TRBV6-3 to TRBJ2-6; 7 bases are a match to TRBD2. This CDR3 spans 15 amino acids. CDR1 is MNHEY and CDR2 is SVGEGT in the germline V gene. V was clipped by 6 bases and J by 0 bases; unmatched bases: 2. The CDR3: CASSPGGSGANVLTF. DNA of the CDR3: TGTGCCAGCAGCCCGGGAGGCTCTGGGGCCAACGTCCTGACTTTC.

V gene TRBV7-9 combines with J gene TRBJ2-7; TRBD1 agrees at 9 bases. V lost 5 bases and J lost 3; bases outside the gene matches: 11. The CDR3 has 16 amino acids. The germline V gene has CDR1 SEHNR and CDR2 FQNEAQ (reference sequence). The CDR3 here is CASSPWIGTGFYEQYF. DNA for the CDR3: TGTGCCAGCAGCCCCTGGATTGGGACAGGGTTCTACGAGCAGTACTTC.

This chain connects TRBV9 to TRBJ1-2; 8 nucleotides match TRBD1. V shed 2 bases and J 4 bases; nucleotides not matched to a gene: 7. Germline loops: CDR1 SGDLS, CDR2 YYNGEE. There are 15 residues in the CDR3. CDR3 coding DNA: TGTGCCAGCAGCGTGTCTCAGGGGGCCAGCTATGGCTACACCTTC. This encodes CASSVSQGASYGYTF.

Written as DNA, the CDR3 is TGTGCCAGCAGCGCTGGGAGGTCTACGCCCGGGGAGCTGTTTTTT. Amino acid sequence: CASSAGRSTPGELFF. The chain uses TRBV9 and TRBJ2-2, with D perhaps matching TRBD2 (6 bases). Per germline, CDR1 SGDLS and CDR2 YYNGEE. Trimming stripped 3 bases from V and 6 bases from J, with 15 bases between. The CDR3 has 15 amino acids. Looking up the rest from reference TRBV9 and TRBJ2-2 gives the full variable domain: DSGVTQTPKHLITATGQRVTLRCSPRSGDLSVYWYQQSLDQGLQFLIQYYNGEERAKGNILERFSAQQFPDLHSELNLSSLELGDSALYFCASSAGRSTPGELFFGEGSRLTVL.

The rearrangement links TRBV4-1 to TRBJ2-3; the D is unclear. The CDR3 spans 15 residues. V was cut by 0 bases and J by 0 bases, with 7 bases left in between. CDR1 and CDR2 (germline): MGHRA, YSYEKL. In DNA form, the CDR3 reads TGCGCCAGCAGCCAAGATCAGGCTAGCACAGATACGCAGTATTTT. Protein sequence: CASSQDQASTDTQYF.

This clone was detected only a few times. DNA of the CDR3: TGTGCCAGCAGCCAAGTGGAAACAGAGATGGAATCACCCCTCCACTTT. This translates into CASSQVETEMESPLHF. This rearrangement joins TRBV3-1 (or the pseudogene TRBV3-2) to TRBJ1-6; D not certain. Germline V gene lookup returns CDR1 LGHDT and CDR2 YNNKEL (reference sequence). The CDR3 totals 16 residues. Trimming took 1 base from V and 10 from J, leaving 17 bases between them.

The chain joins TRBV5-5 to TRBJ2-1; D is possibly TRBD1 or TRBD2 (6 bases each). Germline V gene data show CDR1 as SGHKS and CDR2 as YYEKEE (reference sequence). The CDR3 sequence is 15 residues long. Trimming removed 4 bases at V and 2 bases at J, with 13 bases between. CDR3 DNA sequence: TGTGCCAGCAGCCTGGGGGGCAGCCCCTACAATGAGCAGTTCTTC. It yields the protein CASSLGGSPYNEQFF.

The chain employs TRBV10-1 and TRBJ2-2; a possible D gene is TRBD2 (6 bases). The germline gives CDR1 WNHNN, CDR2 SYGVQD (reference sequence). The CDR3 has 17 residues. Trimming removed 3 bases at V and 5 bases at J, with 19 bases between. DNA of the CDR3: TGCGCCAGCAGTGAACCTGATTATTACGGGGGAACCGGGGAGCTGTTTTTT. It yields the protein CASSEPDYYGGTGELFF.

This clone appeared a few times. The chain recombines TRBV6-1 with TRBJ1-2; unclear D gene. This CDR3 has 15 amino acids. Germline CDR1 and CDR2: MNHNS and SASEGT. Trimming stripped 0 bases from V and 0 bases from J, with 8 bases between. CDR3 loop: CASSEAIRANYGYTF. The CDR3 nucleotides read TGTGCCAGCAGTGAAGCAATTCGGGCTAACTATGGCTACACCTTC.

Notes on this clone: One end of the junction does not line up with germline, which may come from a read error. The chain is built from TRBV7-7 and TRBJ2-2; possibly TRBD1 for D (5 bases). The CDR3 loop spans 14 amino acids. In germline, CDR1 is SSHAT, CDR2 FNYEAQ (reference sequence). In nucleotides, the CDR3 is TGTGCTAGCAGCTTAGCCCAGGGTACCGGGGAGCTGTTTTTT. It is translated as CASSLAQGTGELFF.

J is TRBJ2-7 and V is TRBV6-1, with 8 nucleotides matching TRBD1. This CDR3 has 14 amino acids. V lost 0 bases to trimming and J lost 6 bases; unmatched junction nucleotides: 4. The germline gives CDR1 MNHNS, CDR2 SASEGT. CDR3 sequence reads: CASSEATGAGEQYF. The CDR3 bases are TGTGCCAGCAGTGAAGCGACAGGGGCCGGCGAGCAGTACTTC.

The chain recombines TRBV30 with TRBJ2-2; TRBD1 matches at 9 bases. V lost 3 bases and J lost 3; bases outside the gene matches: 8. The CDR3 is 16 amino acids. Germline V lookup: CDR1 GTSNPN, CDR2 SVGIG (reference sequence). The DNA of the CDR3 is TGTGCCTGGAGGGGACAGGGATTAAGGGACACCGGGGAGCTGTTTTTT. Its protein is CAWRGQGLRDTGELFF.

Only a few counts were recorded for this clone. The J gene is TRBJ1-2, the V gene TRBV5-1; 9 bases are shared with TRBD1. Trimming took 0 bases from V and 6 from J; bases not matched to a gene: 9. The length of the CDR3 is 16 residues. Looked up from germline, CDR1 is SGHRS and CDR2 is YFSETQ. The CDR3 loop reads CASSLGGGQGRDGYTF. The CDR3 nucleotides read TGCGCCAGCAGCTTGGGAGGGGGACAGGGAAGGGATGGCTACACCTTC.

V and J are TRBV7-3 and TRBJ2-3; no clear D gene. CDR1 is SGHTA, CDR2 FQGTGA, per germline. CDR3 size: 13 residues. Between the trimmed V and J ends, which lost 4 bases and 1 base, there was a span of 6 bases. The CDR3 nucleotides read TGTGCCAGCAGCTCGAGCGGCACAGATACGCAGTATTTT. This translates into CASSSSGTDTQYF.

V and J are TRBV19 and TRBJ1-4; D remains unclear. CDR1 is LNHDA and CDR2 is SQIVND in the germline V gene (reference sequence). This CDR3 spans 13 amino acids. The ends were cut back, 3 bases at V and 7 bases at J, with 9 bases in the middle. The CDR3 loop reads CASSIGRSEKLFF. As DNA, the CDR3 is TGTGCCAGTAGTATTGGGAGGAGTGAAAAACTGTTTTTT.